This T cell receptor beta chain was recorded in a study of CD8 T cells in ankylosing spondylitis. This clonotype has a count of ten or more. The CDR3 length is 13 residues. CDR1 and CDR2 (germline): DFQATT, SNEGSKA (reference sequence). Deletions cut 1 base from V and 7 bases from J, with 11 bases between. The authors made TCR beta libraries by quantitative 5'-RACE with molecular barcodes. From the 5' RACE reads, TCRdb called clonotypes with MiXCR, one entry per CDR3 protein. This sample has about 190,000 distinct CDR3 sequences, with over 10% found just once. Sequenced sample: blood, either unsorted or a sorted T cell fraction (not recorded which). The chain joins TRBV20-1 to TRBJ2-1; weak D call: TRBD1 (5 bases). The source of this sequence is a female donor with ankylosing spondylitis or in good health (not recorded which). CDR3 region: CSARGSKGNEQFF. The DNA of the CDR3 is TGCAGTGCTAGAGGGAGTAAGGGGAATGAGCAGTTCTTC.